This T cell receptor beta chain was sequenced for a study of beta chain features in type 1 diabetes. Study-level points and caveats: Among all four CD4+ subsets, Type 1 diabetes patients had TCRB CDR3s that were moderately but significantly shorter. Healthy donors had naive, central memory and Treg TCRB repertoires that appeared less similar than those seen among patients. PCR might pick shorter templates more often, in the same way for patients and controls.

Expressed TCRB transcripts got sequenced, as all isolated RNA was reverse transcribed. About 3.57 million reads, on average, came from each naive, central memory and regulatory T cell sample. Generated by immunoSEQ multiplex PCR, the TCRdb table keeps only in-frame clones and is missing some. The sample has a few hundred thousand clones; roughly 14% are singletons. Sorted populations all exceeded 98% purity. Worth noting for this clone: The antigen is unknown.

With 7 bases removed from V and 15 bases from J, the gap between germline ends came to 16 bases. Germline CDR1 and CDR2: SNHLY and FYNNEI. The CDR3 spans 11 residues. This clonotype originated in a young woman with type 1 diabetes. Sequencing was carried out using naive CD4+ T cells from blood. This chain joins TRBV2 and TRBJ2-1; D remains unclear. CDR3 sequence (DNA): TGTGCCAGCATCCCTGAGGCCTCGGGGTTCTTC. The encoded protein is CASIPEASGFF.